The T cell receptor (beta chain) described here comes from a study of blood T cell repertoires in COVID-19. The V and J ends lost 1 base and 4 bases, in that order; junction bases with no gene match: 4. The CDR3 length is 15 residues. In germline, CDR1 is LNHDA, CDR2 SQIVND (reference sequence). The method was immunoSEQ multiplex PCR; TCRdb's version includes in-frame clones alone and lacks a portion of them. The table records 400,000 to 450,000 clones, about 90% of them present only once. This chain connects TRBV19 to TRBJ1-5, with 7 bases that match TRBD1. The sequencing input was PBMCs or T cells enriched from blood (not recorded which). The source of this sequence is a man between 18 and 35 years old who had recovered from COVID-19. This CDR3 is CASSIGRTGNQPQHF. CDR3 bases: TGTGCCAGTAGTATAGGGAGGACAGGTAATCAGCCCCAGCATTTT.